These 30 T cell receptor beta chains share one sample of origin, sequenced in a study of blood T cell repertoires in COVID-19. Libraries were prepared by immunoSEQ multiplex PCR; TCRdb keeps only in-frame clonotypes and omits some of them. Of about 64,000 clones in the sample, 90% are singletons; the top ten hold more than 9%. The specimen sequenced was peripheral blood. The receptors were gathered from a woman older than 75 with active COVID-19.

The gene calls are TRBV19 and TRBJ2-5, with 8 bases fitting TRBD1. Germline V gives CDR1 LNHDA, CDR2 SQIVND (reference sequence). The CDR3 has 16 amino acids. The V gene end was trimmed by 5 bases and the J gene end by 0 bases; junction bases not matched to a gene: 8. The DNA of the CDR3 is TGTGCCAGTAGTGCAGACAGGGGCTCCAACCAAGAGACCCAGTACTTC. Amino acids: CASSADRGSNQETQYF.

The CDR3 region has the DNA TGCGCCAGCAGTCCCGGACTCACCGGGGAGCTGTTTTTT. Translating gives CASSPGLTGELFF. The gene calls are TRBV10-2 and TRBJ2-2; D might be TRBD2 (5 bases). V lost 5 bases and J 4 bases, leaving 8 bases between the germline ends. CDR3 length: 13 amino acids. Looked up from germline, CDR1 is WSHSY and CDR2 is SAAADI.

The chain recombines TRBV5-1 with TRBJ2-3; 8 nucleotides agree with TRBD1. CDR1 is SGHRS, CDR2 YFSETQ, per germline. The junction had 5 bases not matched to a gene; V was cut back by 2 bases and J by 6 bases. This CDR3 contains 14 residues. The CDR3 nucleotides are TGCGCCAGCAGCTTCGGACAGGGCCCCGATACGCAGTATTTT. Translation gives CASSFGQGPDTQYF.

This chain uses TRBV7-2 with TRBJ1-5, with no clear D. V lost 7 bases to trimming and J lost 4 bases, with 20 bases between them. CDR3 length equals 16 residues. Germline CDR1 and CDR2: SGHTA and FQGNSA. In DNA form, the CDR3 reads TGTGCCAGCACTCTCTCTGCGGCAAATTTGAATCAGCCCCAGCATTTT. This codes for CASTLSAANLNQPQHF.

This chain uses TRBV19 with TRBJ2-6, with 7 bases fitting TRBD1. The length of the CDR3 is 15 residues. From germline, CDR1 is LNHDA and CDR2 SQIVND (reference sequence). V lost 3 bases to trimming and J lost 4 bases; unmatched junction nucleotides: 3. CDR3: CASSITGVGANVLTF. CDR3 sequence (DNA): TGTGCCAGTAGTATTACAGGGGTCGGGGCCAACGTCCTGACTTTC.

The gene calls are TRBV7-9 and TRBJ2-7; TRBD1 matches at 7 bases. Germline loops: CDR1 SEHNR, CDR2 FQNEAQ (reference sequence). CDR3 length: 17 residues. V dropped 1 base and J dropped 2; count of bases not matched to a gene: 11. This CDR3 reads CASSLEVLGGLTYEQYF. The CDR3 region has the DNA TGTGCCAGCAGCTTAGAAGTCCTAGGGGGCCTTACCTACGAGCAGTACTTC.

V usage is TRBV27 and J usage is TRBJ1-5; possibly TRBD1 for D (5 bases). This CDR3 is built from 16 residues. Trimming shortened V by 5 bases and J by 2 bases, and 16 bases separated the two germline ends. Germline CDR1 and CDR2: MNHEY and SMNVEV (reference sequence). The CDR3 protein is CASSPQGLRGNQPQHF. The CDR3 bases are TGTGCCAGCAGTCCCCAGGGCCTGCGCGGCAATCAGCCCCAGCATTTT.

V is TRBV4-1 and J is TRBJ2-2; 8 positions agree with TRBD1. Germline V lookup: CDR1 MGHRA, CDR2 YSYEKL. V lost 1 base and J lost 6; bases outside the gene matches: 10. The CDR3 has 17 residues. CDR3 bases: TGCGCCAGCAGCCAAGCCGGCAGGGGGCCTCGGCCCGGGGAGCTGTTTTTT. Amino acid sequence: CASSQAGRGPRPGELFF.

The V gene is TRBV18, the J gene TRBJ1-2; D is perhaps TRBD1 (6 bases). CDR3 length equals 13 residues. V was pared by 7 bases and J by 7 bases, with 16 bases between. Looked up from germline, CDR1 is KGHSH and CDR2 is LQKENI. CDR3 sequence: CASYTDRTRGYTF. The CDR3 bases are TGTGCCAGCTATACAGACAGGACACGTGGCTACACCTTC.

This clone was detected only a few times. This rearrangement joins TRBV7-9 to TRBJ1-5, with D hard to call. V dropped 1 base and J dropped 9 bases, with 10 bases sitting between them. In germline, CDR1 is SEHNR, CDR2 FQNEAQ (reference sequence). CDR3 length: 13 residues. The CDR3 DNA follows: TGTGCCAGCAGCTTAGACGGGAGTAGGCCCCAGCATTTT. It is translated as CASSLDGSRPQHF.

This chain uses TRBV19 with TRBJ1-1; the match to TRBD1 covers 9 bases. CDR1 is LNHDA and CDR2 is SQIVND in the germline V gene (reference sequence). CDR3 length equals 14 residues. V shed 6 bases and J 4 bases; nucleotides not matched to a gene: 6. CDR3 residues: CASSRDRGATEAFF. The CDR3 DNA reads as TGTGCCAGTAGCCGCGACAGGGGGGCCACTGAAGCTTTCTTT.

This rearrangement joins TRBV27 to TRBJ1-5; D remains unclear. V was cut by 2 bases and J by 6 bases, with 5 bases left in between. The CDR3 spans 12 residues. Germline V CDR1 and CDR2: MNHEY, SMNVEV (reference sequence). The CDR3 loop reads CASSLRGQPQHF. DNA of the CDR3: TGTGCCAGCAGTTTACGGGGTCAGCCCCAGCATTTT.

The chain joins TRBV6-4 to TRBJ2-4; D possibly corresponds to TRBD2 (6 bases). The V gene's germline CDR1 is MRHNA and CDR2 SNTAGT. This CDR3 comprises 16 residues. V lost 0 bases and J lost 3, with 12 bases in between. The CDR3 protein is CASSDSPTSYKNIQYF. CDR3 sequence (DNA): TGTGCCAGCAGTGACTCCCCAACTAGCTACAAAAACATTCAGTACTTC.

The chain combines TRBV10-2 with TRBJ1-4; 10 bases line up with TRBD1. Unmatched junction bases numbered 10, after V lost 6 bases and J lost 6 bases. In germline, CDR1 is WSHSY, CDR2 SAAADI. There are 16 residues in the CDR3. CDR3 bases: TGCGCCAGCAGGACGGGACAGGGGATTGGCGATGAAAAACTGTTTTTT. Its translation is CASRTGQGIGDEKLFF.

The chain recombines TRBV28 with TRBJ2-2; 9 nucleotides match TRBD2. The CDR3 spans 14 residues. Germline loops: CDR1 MDHEN, CDR2 SYDVKM. With 6 bases clipped from V and 1 base from J, the junction kept 0 bases outside the gene matches. CDR3 in DNA: TGTGCCAGCAGACTAGCGGGGAACACCGGGGAGCTGTTTTTT. Its translation is CASRLAGNTGELFF. The full variable domain, in which reference TRBV28 and TRBJ2-2 provide the parts outside the CDR3, is DVKVTQSSRYLVKRTGEKVFLECVQDMDHENMFWYRQDPGLGLRLIYFSYDVKMKEKGDIPEGYSVSREKKERFSLILESASTNQTSMYLCASRLAGNTGELFFGEGSRLTVL.

This clone was seen just once. The chain employs TRBV18 and TRBJ1-3; 7 bases are a match to TRBD1. Per germline, CDR1 KGHSH and CDR2 LQKENI. This CDR3 contains 17 residues. Trimming removed 3 bases from V and 0 bases from J; junction bases left unmatched: 8. This CDR3 reads CASSPQGQAYSGNTIYF. In nucleotides, the CDR3 is TGTGCCAGCTCACCCCAAGGACAGGCGTACTCTGGAAACACCATATATTTT.

The rearrangement joins TRBV4-1 to TRBJ2-1; possibly TRBD2 for D (7 bases). The V end was cut by 7 bases, the J end by 4 bases, with 17 bases between. The CDR3 length is 15 residues. The germline gives CDR1 MGHRA, CDR2 YSYEKL. This chain's CDR3 is CASMRAGAEYNEQFF. The CDR3 DNA sequence: TGCGCCAGCATGCGGGCGGGGGCAGAGTACAATGAGCAGTTCTTC.

The CDR3 DNA is TGTGCCAGCAGCCTTCGACACTCATACTATGGCTACACCTTC. Translation: CASSLRHSYYGYTF. The V call is TRBV28, the J call TRBJ1-2; D ambiguous. This CDR3 is built from 14 residues. Per germline, CDR1 MDHEN and CDR2 SYDVKM. With 6 bases removed from V and 3 bases from J, the gap between germline ends came to 14 bases.

This sequence joins TRBV6-5 and TRBJ2-7; 11 bases are shared with TRBD2. This CDR3 comprises 14 residues. The germline V gene encodes CDR1 MNHEY and CDR2 SVGAGI. V gave up 6 bases and J gave up 3 bases; unmatched junction bases: 4. The CDR3 nucleotides read TGTGCCAGCAGCGTGACTAGCGGGGTCTACGAGCAGTACTTC. It codes for CASSVTSGVYEQYF.

This clone was detected only once. The CDR3 region is CASSSSGGAGGAYNEQFF. The CDR3 coding sequence is TGTGCCAGCAGTTCCTCGGGGGGAGCGGGAGGTGCCTACAATGAGCAGTTCTTC. The V and J genes are TRBV28 and TRBJ2-1; 9 nucleotides line up with TRBD2. The V segment lost 4 bases and the J segment 2 bases; nucleotides outside the gene matches: 12. The CDR3 consists of 18 residues. Germline loops: CDR1 MDHEN, CDR2 SYDVKM.

The CDR3 is CATSDPYPRAGTGELFF. CDR3 coding DNA: TGTGCCACCAGTGACCCGTACCCACGGGCGGGCACCGGGGAGCTGTTTTTT. This rearrangement joins TRBV24-1 to TRBJ2-2, with D tentatively TRBD2 (5 bases). There are 17 residues in the CDR3. The V end was cut by 4 bases, the J end by 4 bases, with 18 bases between. Germline V gene data show CDR1 as KGHDR and CDR2 as SFDVKD.

This clone was observed a single time. The chain employs TRBV18 and TRBJ2-7, with D perhaps matching TRBD2 (5 bases). The CDR3 has 16 residues. In germline, CDR1 is KGHSH, CDR2 LQKENI. Trimming removed 3 bases at V and 2 bases at J, with 17 bases between. Written as DNA, the CDR3 is TGTGCCAGCTCACCCCTATCTGCGGAGGCAACCTACGAGCAGTACTTC. Amino acid sequence: CASSPLSAEATYEQYF.

The genes are TRBV10-3 and TRBJ2-7, with D possibly being TRBD2 (7 bases). V was cut by 5 bases and J by 6 bases, with 14 bases left in between. This CDR3 spans 13 amino acids. Germline CDR1 and CDR2: ENHRY and SYGVKD. The chain's CDR3 is CAISPVGGLEQYF. Here the CDR3 DNA reads TGTGCCATCAGTCCAGTGGGGGGGCTCGAGCAGTACTTC.

This rearrangement joins TRBV3-1 (or the pseudogene TRBV3-2) to TRBJ2-2; D might be TRBD2 (6 bases). Germline-derived CDR1 and CDR2 are LGHDT and YNNKEL (reference sequence). Trimming took 2 bases from V and 1 from J, leaving 11 bases between them. This CDR3 comprises 16 residues. CDR3 protein: CASSQRREKNTGELFF. CDR3 nucleotides: TGTGCCAGCAGCCAAAGACGGGAGAAGAACACCGGGGAGCTGTTTTTT.

The J gene is TRBJ1-1, the V gene TRBV18; D is perhaps TRBD1 (5 bases). The germline V gene has CDR1 KGHSH and CDR2 LQKENI. This CDR3 is built from 14 residues. V was trimmed by 1 base and J by 1 base, leaving 7 bases between them. The CDR3 DNA reads as TGTGCCAGCTCACCACAGGGGAAGAACACTGAAGCTTTCTTT. This gives the protein CASSPQGKNTEAFF.

The V call is TRBV7-8, the J call TRBJ2-2; 9 bases fit TRBD2. J was trimmed by 0 bases and V by 4 bases; bases with no gene match: 3. Germline V gene sequence: CDR1 SGHVS, CDR2 FQNEAQ. The CDR3 has 16 residues. CDR3 DNA sequence: TGTGCCAGCAGCTCAGGACTAGCGCCGAACACCGGGGAGCTGTTTTTT. It specifies CASSSGLAPNTGELFF.

The gene calls are TRBV27 and TRBJ2-7; maybe TRBD1 (6 bases). Between the trimmed V and J ends, which lost 0 bases and 0 bases, there was a span of 6 bases. This CDR3 region has 14 residues. Germline V gene data show CDR1 as MNHEY and CDR2 as SMNVEV (reference sequence). Here the CDR3 reads CASSLSGASYEQYF. The CDR3 DNA reads as TGTGCCAGCAGTTTATCGGGGGCCTCCTACGAGCAGTACTTC.

This clone has just a few counts. The sample holds other DNA sequences that translate to the same CDR3. The J gene is TRBJ2-7, the V gene TRBV27; D not certain. The length of the CDR3 is 13 residues. Germline V gives CDR1 MNHEY, CDR2 SMNVEV (reference sequence). The V gene lost 0 bases and the J gene lost 1 base, with 4 bases spanning the gap. This CDR3 reads CASSLSRSYEQYF. As DNA, the CDR3 is TGTGCCAGCAGTTTATCGAGGTCCTACGAGCAGTACTTC.

V and J are TRBV28 and TRBJ1-5; tentative D call: TRBD1 (5 bases). The CDR3 extends over 16 amino acids. The V gene lost 5 bases and the J gene lost 1 base, with 15 bases spanning the gap. The V gene's germline CDR1 is MDHEN and CDR2 SYDVKM. The CDR3 sequence is CASSSGDRVSNQPQHF. The CDR3 coding sequence is TGTGCCAGCAGTAGCGGGGACCGGGTGAGCAATCAGCCCCAGCATTTT.

The gene calls are TRBV28 and TRBJ1-2; 7 bases line up with TRBD1. J gave up 3 bases and V 6 bases, and 4 bases lay outside the gene matches. Germline V lookup: CDR1 MDHEN, CDR2 SYDVKM. The CDR3 runs to 13 residues. The CDR3 spells CASSITGDYGYTF. CDR3 DNA: TGTGCCAGCAGCATCACAGGGGACTATGGCTACACCTTC.